Each of the 5 T cell receptor beta chains below was sequenced from the same sample in a study of CD8 T cells in ankylosing spondylitis (dated by TCRdb to 2016 to 2017). Study-wide conclusions, independent of this receptor: A TCR beta motif of 7 or 8 highly homologous amino acid variants appeared characteristic of blood from ankylosing spondylitis patients.

Library creation used 5' RACE. TCRdb lists the instrument as Illumina HiSeq 2500. TCRdb reran the public reads through fastp at Q25 and MiXCR, keeping productive beta chains. Each CDR3 protein gets just one entry, which takes the most common genes and DNA from the rows behind it. In all, the sample holds about 220,000 distinct CDR3 sequences, and 6% to 8.5% of those were seen once. The ten largest clones take up 13% to 15% of the sample. No antigen has been assigned to these receptors. Sequencing was done on a sample of blood, either unsorted or a sorted T cell fraction (not recorded which). Every receptor here comes from a male donor with ankylosing spondylitis.

In this sample, this clonotype turned up many times. The CDR3 nucleotides read TGTGCCAGCAGCGTAGGGGACGGCTCCTACGAGCAGTACTTC. Amino acid sequence: CASSVGDGSYEQYF. This chain uses TRBV9 with TRBJ2-7; D might be TRBD1 or TRBD2, each matching 5 bases. Between the trimmed V and J ends, which lost 0 bases and 0 bases, there was a span of 7 bases. The CDR3 covers 14 residues. Germline CDR1 and CDR2: SGDLS and YYNGEE.

In its sample, this clonotype was seen many times. The chain carries TRBV11-1 and TRBJ1-4; the match to TRBD1 covers 9 bases. CDR3 length: 18 residues. V lost 5 bases, J lost 5 bases, and 15 bases stayed unmatched. Germline V CDR1 and CDR2: SGHAT, FQDESV (reference sequence). CDR3: CASSIGQGRRSENEKLFF. The CDR3 DNA is TGTGCCAGCAGCATTGGACAGGGGAGGAGGAGTGAGAATGAAAAACTGTTTTTT.

The V call is TRBV13, the J call TRBJ1-1; 8 bases map to TRBD1. V lost 8 bases to trimming and J lost 3 bases; unmatched junction nucleotides: 5. The germline V gene has CDR1 PRHDT and CDR2 FYEKMQ (reference sequence). The CDR3 loop spans 13 amino acids. The CDR3 DNA reads TGTGCCAGCCTAGGACAGGGCGACACTGAAGCTTTCTTT. This codes for CASLGQGDTEAFF.

This chain connects TRBV27 to TRBJ1-6, with TRBD1 identical over 8 bases. This CDR3 comprises 16 residues. J gave up 10 bases and V 4 bases, and 12 bases lay outside the gene matches. Per germline, CDR1 MNHEY and CDR2 SMNVEV (reference sequence). The CDR3 loop reads CASSSGQAYAGSPLHF. CDR3 coding DNA: TGTGCCAGCAGTTCGGGACAGGCCTACGCTGGGTCACCCCTCCACTTT.

The gene calls are TRBV27 and TRBJ2-5, with a possible D match to TRBD1 (6 bases). The CDR3 runs to 15 residues. With 5 bases removed from V and 0 bases from J, the gap between germline ends came to 13 bases. Germline V lookup: CDR1 MNHEY, CDR2 SMNVEV (reference sequence). The CDR3 reads CASSLNRDDQETQYF. As DNA, the CDR3 is TGTGCCAGCAGTCTTAACAGGGACGACCAAGAGACCCAGTACTTC.